A selection of T cell receptor beta chains follows, all from one sample in a study of neoadjuvant anti-PD-1 for oral cavity cancer. Generated by immunoSEQ multiplex PCR, the TCRdb table keeps only in-frame clones and is missing some. Among more than 11,000 clones, more than 65% were seen once, and the ten largest hold about 2.4%. Sequenced material: PBMCs, taken after nivolumab (anti-PD-1) treatment. These TCRs come from a person between 40 and 85 years old with oral cavity squamous cell carcinoma. CDR3s include the opening cysteine and the closing phenylalanine or tryptophan. A D gene is named only where the DNA matches it firmly. A row's size may be missing; if present it is once, few, many or a size class.

TRBJ2-7	-	-	TRBV7-9	CASSLGTNYEQYF	TGTGCCAGCAGCCTCGGGACAAACTACGAGCAGTACTTC
TRBJ2-2	-	-	TRBV11-3	CASSLGVWGNTGELFF	TGTGCCAGCAGCTTAGGGGTGTGGGGCAACACCGGGGAGCTGTTTTTT
TRBJ1-1	-	TRBD1	TRBV6-5	CATFDRGRGIGKAFF	TGTGCCACCTTTGACAGGGGGCGAGGTATCGGTAAAGCTTTCTTT
TRBJ2-7	-	-	TRBV9	CASSPRGGRMNSYEQYF	TGTGCCAGCAGCCCCCGGGGTGGGAGGATGAACTCCTACGAGCAGTACTTC
TRBJ1-2	-	-	TRBV6-5	CASSYSTVVYGYTF	TGTGCCAGCAGTTACTCGACAGTGGTCTATGGCTACACCTTC
TRBJ2-1	-	TRBD2	TRBV2	CASTFWSGSNEQFF	TGTGCCAGCACCTTTTGGAGCGGGAGTAATGAGCAGTTCTTC
TRBJ1-5	few	-	TRBV19	CASSMYSKNQPQHF	TGTGCCAGTAGTATGTACAGCAAAAATCAGCCCCAGCATTTT
TRBJ1-2	-	TRBD1	TRBV2	CASSAGTGNLGYTF	TGTGCCAGCAGCGCCGGGACAGGGAATTTAGGCTACACCTTC
TRBJ2-7	-	TRBD2	TRBV10-3	CAISGGSGTYEQYF	TGTGCCATCAGTGGTGGTAGCGGGACATACGAGCAGTACTTC
TRBJ1-2	few	TRBD1	TRBV4-1	CASSPLGQRGHTF	TGCGCCAGCAGCCCTTTGGGACAGCGTGGGCACACCTTC
TRBJ2-5	-	TRBD1	TRBV28	CASSVTGGETQYF	TGTGCCAGCAGTGTTACAGGGGGAGAGACCCAGTACTTC
TRBJ2-6	-	-	TRBV6-1	CASTPFVGANVLTF	TGTGCCAGCACTCCTTTTGTTGGGGCCAACGTCCTGACTTTC
TRBJ2-7	once	-	TRBV11-3	CASSYASDRTYEQYF	TGTGCCAGCAGTTATGCCTCAGACAGGACCTACGAGCAGTACTTC
TRBJ2-1	once	TRBD2	TRBV7-2	CASSPLLAALYNEQFF	TGTGCCAGCAGCCCCCTACTAGCGGCCCTTTACAATGAGCAGTTCTTC
TRBJ2-5	once	-	TRBV7-3	CASSTGPGETQYF	TGTGCCAGCAGCACTGGGCCGGGGGAGACCCAGTACTTC
TRBJ2-5	-	-	TRBV5-1	CASSLASLGEETQYF	TGCGCCAGCAGCTTGGCCTCTCTGGGGGAAGAGACCCAGTACTTC
TRBJ1-2	once	-	TRBV20-1	CSAVGYTF	TGCAGTGCCGTCGGCTACACCTTC
TRBJ1-1	-	TRBD1	TRBV28	CASSLRTGKAFF	TGTGCCAGCAGTCTGCGGACAGGGAAAGCTTTCTTT
TRBJ1-2	-	TRBD1	TRBV28	CASGTGDAYGYTF	TGTGCCAGCGGGACAGGGGACGCATATGGCTACACCTTC
TRBJ1-2	-	-	TRBV5-1	CASSLGVGATELYYTF	TGCGCCAGCAGCTTGGGGGTCGGAGCCACGGAATTGTACTACACCTTC
TRBJ2-7	-	TRBD2	TRBV30	CAWTSGSSYEQYF	TGTGCCTGGACTAGCGGAAGCTCCTACGAGCAGTACTTC
TRBJ1-1	-	-	TRBV19	CASTGWPIFTEAFF	TGTGCCAGCACCGGGTGGCCGATATTCACTGAAGCTTTCTTT
TRBJ2-2	-	-	TRBV10-2	CASSESWTVNTGELFF	TGCGCCAGCAGTGAGTCTTGGACAGTGAACACCGGGGAGCTGTTTTTT
TRBJ2-7	-	TRBD2	TRBV5-8	CASSLGTSGISYEQYF	TGTGCCAGCAGCTTGGGGACTAGCGGGATCTCCTACGAGCAGTACTTC